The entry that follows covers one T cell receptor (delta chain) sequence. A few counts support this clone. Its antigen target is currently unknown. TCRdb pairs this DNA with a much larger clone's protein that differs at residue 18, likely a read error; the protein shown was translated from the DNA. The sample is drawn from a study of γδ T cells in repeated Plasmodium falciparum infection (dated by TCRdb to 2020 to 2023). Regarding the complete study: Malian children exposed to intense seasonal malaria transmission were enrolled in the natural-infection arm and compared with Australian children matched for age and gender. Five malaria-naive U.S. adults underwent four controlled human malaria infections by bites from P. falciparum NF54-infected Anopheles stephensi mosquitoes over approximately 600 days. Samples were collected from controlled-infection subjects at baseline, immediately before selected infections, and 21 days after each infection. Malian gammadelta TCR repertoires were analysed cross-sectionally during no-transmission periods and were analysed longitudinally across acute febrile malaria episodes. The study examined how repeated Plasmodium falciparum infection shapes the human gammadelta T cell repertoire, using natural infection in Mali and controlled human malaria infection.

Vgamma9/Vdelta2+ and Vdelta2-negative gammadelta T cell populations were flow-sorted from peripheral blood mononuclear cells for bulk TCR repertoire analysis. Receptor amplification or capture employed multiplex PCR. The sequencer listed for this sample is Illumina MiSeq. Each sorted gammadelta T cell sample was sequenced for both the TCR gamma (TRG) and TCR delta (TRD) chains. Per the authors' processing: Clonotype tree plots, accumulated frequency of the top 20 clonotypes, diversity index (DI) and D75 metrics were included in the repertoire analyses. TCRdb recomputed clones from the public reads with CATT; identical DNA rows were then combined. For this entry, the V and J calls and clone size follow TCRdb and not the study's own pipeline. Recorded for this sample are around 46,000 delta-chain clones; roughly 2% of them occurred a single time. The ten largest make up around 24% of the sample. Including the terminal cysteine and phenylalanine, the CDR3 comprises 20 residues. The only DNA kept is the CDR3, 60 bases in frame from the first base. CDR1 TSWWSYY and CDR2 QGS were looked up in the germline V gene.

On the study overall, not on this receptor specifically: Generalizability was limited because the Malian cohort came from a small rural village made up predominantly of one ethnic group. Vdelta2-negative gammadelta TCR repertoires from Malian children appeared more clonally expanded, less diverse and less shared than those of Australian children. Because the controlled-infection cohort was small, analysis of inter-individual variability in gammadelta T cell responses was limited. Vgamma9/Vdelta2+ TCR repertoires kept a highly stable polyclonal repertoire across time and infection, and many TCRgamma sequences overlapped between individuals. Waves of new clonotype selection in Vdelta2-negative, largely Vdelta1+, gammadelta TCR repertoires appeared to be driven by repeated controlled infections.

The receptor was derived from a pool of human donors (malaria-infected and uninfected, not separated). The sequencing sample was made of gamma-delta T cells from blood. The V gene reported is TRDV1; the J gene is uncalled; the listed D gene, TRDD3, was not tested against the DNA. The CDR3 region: CALGRRGLRCGGKRTDKPIF. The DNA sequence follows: TGTGCTCTTGGGAGAAGGGGCTTACGGTGTGGGGGAAAACGTACCGATAAACCCATCTTT.